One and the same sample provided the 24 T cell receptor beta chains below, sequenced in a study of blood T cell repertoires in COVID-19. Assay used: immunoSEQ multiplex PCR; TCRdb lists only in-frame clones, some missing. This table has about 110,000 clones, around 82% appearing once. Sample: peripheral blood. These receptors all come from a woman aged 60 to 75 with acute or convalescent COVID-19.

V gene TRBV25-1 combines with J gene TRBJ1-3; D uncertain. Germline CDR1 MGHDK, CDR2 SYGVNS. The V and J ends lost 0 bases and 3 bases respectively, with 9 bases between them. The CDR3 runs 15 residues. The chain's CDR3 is CASSEYPSFGNTIYF. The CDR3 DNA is TGTGCCAGCAGTGAATATCCGTCGTTTGGAAACACCATATATTTT.

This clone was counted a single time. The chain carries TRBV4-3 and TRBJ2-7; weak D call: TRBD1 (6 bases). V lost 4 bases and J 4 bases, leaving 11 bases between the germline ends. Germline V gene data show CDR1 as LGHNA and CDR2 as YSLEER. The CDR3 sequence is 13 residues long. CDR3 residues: CASSRETGYEQYF. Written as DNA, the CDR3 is TGCGCCAGCAGCCGGGAAACAGGGTACGAGCAGTACTTC.

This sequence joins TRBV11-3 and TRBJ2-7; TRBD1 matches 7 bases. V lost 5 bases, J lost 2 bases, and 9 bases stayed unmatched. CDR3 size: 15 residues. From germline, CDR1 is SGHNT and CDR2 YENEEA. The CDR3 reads CASSRDSAYAYEQYF. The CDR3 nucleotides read TGTGCCAGCAGCCGGGACAGCGCGTATGCCTACGAGCAGTACTTC.

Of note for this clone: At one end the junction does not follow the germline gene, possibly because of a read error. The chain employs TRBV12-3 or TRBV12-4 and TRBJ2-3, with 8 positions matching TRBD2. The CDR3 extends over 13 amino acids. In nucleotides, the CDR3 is TGTGCCAGCAGTTTCGGTAGGCCGGGACTAGGGTCTTTT. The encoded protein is CASSFGRPGLGSF.

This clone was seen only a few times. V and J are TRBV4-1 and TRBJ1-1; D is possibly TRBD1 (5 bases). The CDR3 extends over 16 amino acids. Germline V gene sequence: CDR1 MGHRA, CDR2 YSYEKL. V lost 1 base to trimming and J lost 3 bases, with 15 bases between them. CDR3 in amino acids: CASSQVSGTLYTEAFF. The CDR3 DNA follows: TGCGCCAGCAGCCAAGTTTCGGGGACTCTTTACACTGAAGCTTTCTTT.

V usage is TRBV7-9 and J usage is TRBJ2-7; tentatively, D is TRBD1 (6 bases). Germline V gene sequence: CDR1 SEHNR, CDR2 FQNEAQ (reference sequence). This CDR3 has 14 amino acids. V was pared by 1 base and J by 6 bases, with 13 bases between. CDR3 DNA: TGTGCCAGCAGCTTAGGGGCAGGGGACCGCGAGCAGTACTTC. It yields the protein CASSLGAGDREQYF.

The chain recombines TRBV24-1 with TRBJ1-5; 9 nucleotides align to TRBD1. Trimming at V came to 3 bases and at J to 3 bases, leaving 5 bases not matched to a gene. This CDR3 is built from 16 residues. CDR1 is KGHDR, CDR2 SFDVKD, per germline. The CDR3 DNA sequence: TGTGCCACCAGTGATGTAGGACAGGGGAACAATCAGCCCCAGCATTTT. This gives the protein CATSDVGQGNNQPQHF.

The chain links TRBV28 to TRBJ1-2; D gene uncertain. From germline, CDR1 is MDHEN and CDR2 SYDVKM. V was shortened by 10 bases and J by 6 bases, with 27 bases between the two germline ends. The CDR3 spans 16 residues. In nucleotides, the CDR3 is TGTGCCACCTCAGTTTATAGGGAAGCGGCTCAGGATGGCTACACCTTC. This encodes CATSVYREAAQDGYTF.

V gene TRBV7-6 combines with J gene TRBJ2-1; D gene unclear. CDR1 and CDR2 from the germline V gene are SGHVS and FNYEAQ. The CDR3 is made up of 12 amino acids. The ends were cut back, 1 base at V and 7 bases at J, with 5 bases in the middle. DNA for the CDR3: TGTGCCAGCAGCTTAGTCGGGAATGAGCAGTTCTTC. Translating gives CASSLVGNEQFF.

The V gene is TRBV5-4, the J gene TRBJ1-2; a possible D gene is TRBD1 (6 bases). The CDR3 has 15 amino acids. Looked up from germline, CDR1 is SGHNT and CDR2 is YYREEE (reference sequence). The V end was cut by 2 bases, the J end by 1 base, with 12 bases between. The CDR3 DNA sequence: TGTGCCAGCAGCTTCGGTTCAGGGGTTAACTATGGCTACACCTTC. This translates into CASSFGSGVNYGYTF.

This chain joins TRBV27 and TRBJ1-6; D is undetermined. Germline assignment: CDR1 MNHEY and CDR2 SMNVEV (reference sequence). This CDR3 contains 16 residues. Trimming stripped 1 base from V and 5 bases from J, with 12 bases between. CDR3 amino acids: CASSLFPPVDNSPLHF. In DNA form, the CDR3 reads TGTGCCAGCAGTTTATTTCCCCCGGTCGATAATTCACCCCTCCACTTT.

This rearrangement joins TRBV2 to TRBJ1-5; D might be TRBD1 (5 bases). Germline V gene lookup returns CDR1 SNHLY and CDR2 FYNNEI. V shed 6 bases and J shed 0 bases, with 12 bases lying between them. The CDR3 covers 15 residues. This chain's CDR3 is CASSDRRGSNQPQHF. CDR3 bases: TGTGCCAGCAGCGACCGGAGGGGTAGCAATCAGCCCCAGCATTTT.

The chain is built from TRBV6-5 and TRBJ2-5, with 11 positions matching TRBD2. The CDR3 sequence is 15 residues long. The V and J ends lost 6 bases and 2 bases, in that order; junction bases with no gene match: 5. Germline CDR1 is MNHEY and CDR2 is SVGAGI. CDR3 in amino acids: CASSYTSGGQETQYF. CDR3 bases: TGTGCCAGCAGCTATACTAGCGGGGGACAAGAGACCCAGTACTTC.

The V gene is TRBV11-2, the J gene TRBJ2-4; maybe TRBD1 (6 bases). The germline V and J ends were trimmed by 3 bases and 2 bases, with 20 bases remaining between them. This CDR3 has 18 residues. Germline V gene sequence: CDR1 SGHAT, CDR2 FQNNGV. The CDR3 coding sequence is TGTGCCAGCAGCTTGGTGAGGGGCAGTCAGGGGACCAAAAACATTCAGTACTTC. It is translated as CASSLVRGSQGTKNIQYF.

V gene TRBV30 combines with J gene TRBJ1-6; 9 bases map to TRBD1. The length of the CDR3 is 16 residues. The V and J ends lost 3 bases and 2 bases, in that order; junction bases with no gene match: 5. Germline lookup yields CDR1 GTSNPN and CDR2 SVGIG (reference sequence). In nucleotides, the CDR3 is TGTGCCTGGAGGGGCACAGGGGGCGCCTATAATTCACCCCTCCACTTT. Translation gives CAWRGTGGAYNSPLHF. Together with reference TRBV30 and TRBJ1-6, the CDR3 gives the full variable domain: SQTIHQWPATLVQPVGSPLSLECTVEGTSNPNLYWYRQAAGRGLQLLFYSVGIGQISSEVPQNLSASRPQDRQFILSSKKLLLSDSGFYLCAWRGTGGAYNSPLHFGNGTRLTVT.

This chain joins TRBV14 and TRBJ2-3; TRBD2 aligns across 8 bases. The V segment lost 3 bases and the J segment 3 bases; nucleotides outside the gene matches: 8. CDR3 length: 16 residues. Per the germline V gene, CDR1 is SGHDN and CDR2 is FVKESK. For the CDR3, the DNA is TGTGCCAGCAGCCATTGGTCTAGCGGGCGTACAGATACGCAGTATTTT. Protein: CASSHWSSGRTDTQYF.

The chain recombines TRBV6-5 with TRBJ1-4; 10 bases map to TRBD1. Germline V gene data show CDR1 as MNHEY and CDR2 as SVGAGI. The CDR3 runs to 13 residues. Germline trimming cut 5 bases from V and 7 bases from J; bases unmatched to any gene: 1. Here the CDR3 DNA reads TGTGCCAGCAGTAGGGACAGGGGTGAAAAACTGTTTTTT. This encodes CASSRDRGEKLFF.

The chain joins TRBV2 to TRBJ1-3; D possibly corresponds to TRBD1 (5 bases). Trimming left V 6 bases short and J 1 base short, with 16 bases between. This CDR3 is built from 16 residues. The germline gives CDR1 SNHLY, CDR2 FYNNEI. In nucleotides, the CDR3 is TGTGCCAGCAGCGGGAGTGGGGCGTGGTCTGGAAACACCATATATTTT. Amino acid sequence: CASSGSGAWSGNTIYF.

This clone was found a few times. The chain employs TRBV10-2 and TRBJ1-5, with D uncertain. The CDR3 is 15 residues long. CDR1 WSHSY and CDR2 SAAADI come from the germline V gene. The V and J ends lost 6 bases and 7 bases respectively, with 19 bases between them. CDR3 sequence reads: CASSDAGSVNQPQHF. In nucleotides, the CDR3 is TGCGCCAGCAGCGACGCCGGGAGCGTTAACCAGCCCCAGCATTTT.

Here the CDR3 DNA reads TGTGCCAGCAGTTATTGGAGAGATACGCAGTATTTT. Translation: CASSYWRDTQYF. The chain uses TRBV6-5 and TRBJ2-3; D remains unclear. This CDR3 is 12 amino acids long. V lost 3 bases and J 5 bases, leaving 6 bases between the germline ends. Germline V CDR1 and CDR2: MNHEY, SVGAGI.

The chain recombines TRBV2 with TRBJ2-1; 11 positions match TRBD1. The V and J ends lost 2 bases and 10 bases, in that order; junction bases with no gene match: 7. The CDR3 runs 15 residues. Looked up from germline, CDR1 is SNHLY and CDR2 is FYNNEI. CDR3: CASSERTGGLDEQFF. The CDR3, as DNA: TGTGCCAGCAGTGAAAGGACAGGGGGCTTAGACGAGCAGTTCTTC.

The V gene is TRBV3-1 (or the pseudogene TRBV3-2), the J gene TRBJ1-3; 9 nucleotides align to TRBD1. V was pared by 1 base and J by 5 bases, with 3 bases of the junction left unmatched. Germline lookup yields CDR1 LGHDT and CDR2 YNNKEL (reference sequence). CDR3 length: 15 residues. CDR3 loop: CASSQGDRARNTIYF. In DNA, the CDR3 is TGTGCCAGCAGCCAAGGGGACAGGGCCAGAAACACCATATATTTT.

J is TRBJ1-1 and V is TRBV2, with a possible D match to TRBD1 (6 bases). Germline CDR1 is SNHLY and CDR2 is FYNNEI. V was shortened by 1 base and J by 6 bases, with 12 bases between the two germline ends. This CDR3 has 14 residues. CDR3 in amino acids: CASSEDGGRAEAFF. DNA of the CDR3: TGTGCCAGCAGTGAAGATGGGGGCAGAGCTGAAGCTTTCTTT.

The CDR3 DNA sequence: TGTGCCAGCAGTCCCGGGACAGGGAGGGCCGGGGAGCTGTTTTTT. Protein: CASSPGTGRAGELFF. The chain combines TRBV6-4 with TRBJ2-2; 9 nucleotides align to TRBD1. The CDR3 is 15 residues long. Germline V gives CDR1 MRHNA, CDR2 SNTAGT. The V and J ends lost 5 bases and 6 bases, in that order; junction bases with no gene match: 7.